Presented here are 12 T cell receptor beta chains from one specimen sequenced in a study of T-cell reconstitution after alpha-beta-depleted transplantation in children. It was with unique molecular identifiers that the TCRbeta library was prepared. One entry per CDR3 protein results from TCRdb running MiXCR on the PCR reads. The sample consists of hundreds of thousands of distinct CDR3 sequences, roughly 12% of them appearing once. The sequencing used peripheral blood, collected 180 days after TCRalphabeta/CD19-depleted stem cell transplant. Receptors originate from a male patient between 2 and 10 years old who had a stem cell transplant for chronic granulomatous disease, so the T cells may come from the graft donor.

The chain links TRBV28 to TRBJ2-7; 12 positions agree with TRBD2. Germline V gene lookup returns CDR1 MDHEN and CDR2 SYDVKM. There are 18 residues in the CDR3. V trimming: 6 bases; J trimming: 6 bases; junction bases outside the gene matches: 18. The CDR3 nucleotides are TGTGCCAGCAGCCCTGGGCTAGCGGGAGGGCCCTCGGGGCTCGAGCAGTACTTC. Translated, it gives CASSPGLAGGPSGLEQYF.

As for this clonotype: A much larger clone is a single base away; this may be a read error. The genes are TRBV12-3 or TRBV12-4 and TRBJ2-5, with 12 bases fitting TRBD2. The CDR3 is 16 amino acids. The CDR3 sequence: CGSSFGLAGTQETQYF. CDR3 nucleotide sequence: TGTGGCAGCAGTTTTGGACTAGCGGGGACGCAAGAGACCCAGTACTTC.

In its sample, this clonotype was seen many times. The chain is built from TRBV7-2 and TRBJ2-3, with 11 bases aligning to TRBD1. J gave up 6 bases and V 5 bases, and 7 bases lay outside the gene matches. This CDR3 comprises 15 residues. The germline V gene has CDR1 SGHTA and CDR2 FQGNSA. The CDR3: CASSGPGTGGDTQYF. Written as DNA, the CDR3 is TGTGCCAGCAGCGGACCCGGGACAGGGGGTGATACGCAGTATTTT.

With respect to this clonotype: Being one base from a much bigger clone, this may be a read error. The chain carries TRBV29-1 and TRBJ2-7; D perhaps matches TRBD2 (7 bases). The CDR3 runs to 13 residues. The germline V gene has CDR1 SQVTM and CDR2 ANQGSEA. V shed 7 bases and J shed 7 bases, with 20 bases lying between them. The CDR3 nucleotides are TGCAGCGCCGGACGGGGGGCGCCGTGGGAGCAGTACTTC. It yields the protein CSAGRGAPWEQYF.

A note on this clonotype: This may be a read error: a much more frequent sequence differs by one nucleotide. CDR3 nucleotide sequence: TGCAGCGCTGGGGCGGCACTCGGGGGAAGCGACACCTTC. Translation: CSAGAALGGSDTF. V usage is TRBV29-1 and J usage is TRBJ1-2, with D possibly matching TRBD1 (5 bases). The CDR3 consists of 13 residues. CDR1 is SQVTM, CDR2 ANQGSEA, per germline. Trimming removed 7 bases at V and 12 bases at J, with 24 bases between.

This clonotype occurred many times. J is TRBJ2-1 and V is TRBV9; 12 bases match TRBD2. The CDR3 consists of 12 residues. CDR1 SGDLS and CDR2 YYNGEE come from the germline V gene. V was pared by 4 bases and J by 15 bases, with 5 bases of the junction left unmatched. The CDR3 bases are TGTGCCAGCAGCATGGGGACTAGCGGGCCGTTCTTC. Its protein is CASSMGTSGPFF.

This clonotype was detected a few times. The chain is built from TRBV11-2 and TRBJ2-6, with D hard to call. Trimming shortened V by 2 bases and J by 0 bases, and 17 bases separated the two germline ends. Germline values: CDR1 SGHAT, CDR2 FQNNGV. This CDR3 contains 19 residues. CDR3 nucleotides: TGTGCCAGCAGCTTAATTAGCAGCAATCCCAGCTCTGGGGCCAACGTCCTGACTTTC. It encodes CASSLISSNPSSGANVLTF.

This clonotype came up many times. The rearrangement joins TRBV12-3 or TRBV12-4 to TRBJ1-1; D gene unclear. The V end lost 6 bases, the J end lost 0 bases, and 11 bases lay between the germline ends. The CDR3 consists of 14 residues. The DNA for the CDR3 is TGTGCCAGCAGCGAAGGGTTCATGAACACTGAAGCTTTCTTT. As protein: CASSEGFMNTEAFF.

This clonotype was counted many times. The V call is TRBV10-3, the J call TRBJ2-7; 7 positions agree with TRBD1. J was trimmed by 1 base and V by 6 bases; bases with no gene match: 3. Germline lookup yields CDR1 ENHRY and CDR2 SYGVKD. CDR3 length: 13 amino acids. CDR3 DNA sequence: TGTGCCATCAGCCGGGACAGTTCCTACGAGCAGTACTTC. Translating it yields CAISRDSSYEQYF.

This clonotype came up a few times. This chain uses TRBV12-3 or TRBV12-4 with TRBJ1-4; D is undetermined. V was pared by 7 bases and J by 0 bases, with 9 bases between. The CDR3 contains 14 residues. CDR3 DNA sequence: TGTGCCAGCATGCCCCAGACAACTAATGAAAAACTGTTTTTT. The encoded protein is CASMPQTTNEKLFF.

This clonotype was recorded many times. The chain is built from TRBV15 and TRBJ1-2; no definite D call. From germline, CDR1 is LNHNV and CDR2 YYDKDF (reference sequence). This CDR3 is built from 12 residues. V was shortened by 4 bases and J by 9 bases, with 12 bases between the two germline ends. The CDR3 DNA reads TGTGCCACCAGCATGGCCGGCTTAAGCTACACCTTC. It specifies CATSMAGLSYTF. The whole variable domain, remainder taken from reference TRBV15 and TRBJ1-2, is DAMVIQNPRYQVTQFGKPVTLSCSQTLNHNVMYWYQQKSSQAPKLLFHYYDKDFNNEADTPDNFQSRRPNTSFCFLDIRSPGLGDTAMYLCATSMAGLSYTFGSGTRLTVV.

This clonotype was seen a handful of times. The V call is TRBV20-1, the J call TRBJ1-2; D call uncertain. The V gene lost 3 bases and the J gene lost 0 bases, with 8 bases spanning the gap. Germline V gene sequence: CDR1 DFQATT, CDR2 SNEGSKA (reference sequence). This CDR3 comprises 13 residues. The CDR3: CSARKAPNYGYTF. In nucleotides, the CDR3 is TGCAGTGCTAGGAAGGCGCCTAACTATGGCTACACCTTC.